Listed below are T cell receptor beta chains from one sample, sequenced in a study of blood T cell repertoires in COVID-19. Repertoires were generated with immunoSEQ multiplex PCR, while TCRdb's copy carries only in-frame clones and drops some. This sample has over 15,000 clones, with nearly 90% found just once. Sequencing used peripheral blood. The receptor set was obtained from a man older than 75 with acute or convalescent COVID-19. The CDR3 runs from the conserved cysteine through the conserved F or W. The D gene is left open where the match is weak. A row's size may be missing; if present it is once, few, many or a size class.

v_call,d_call,clone_size,j_call,cdr3_aa,cdr3_nt
TRBV2,NA,NA,TRBJ2-5,CAGTREYQETQYF,TGTGCCGGTACTAGGGAGTACCAAGAGACCCAGTACTTC
TRBV6-6,NA,NA,TRBJ2-7,CASGKTDLATNEQYF,TGTGCCAGCGGAAAGACAGACCTGGCTACGAATGAGCAGTACTTC
TRBV2,TRBD2,few,TRBJ2-1,CASSFLLAGDYNEQFF,TGTGCCAGCAGCTTTCTTCTAGCGGGAGACTACAATGAGCAGTTCTTC
TRBV19,NA,NA,TRBJ1-1,CASMSGAGITEAFF,TGTGCCAGTATGTCTGGGGCAGGTATCACTGAAGCTTTCTTT
TRBV2,TRBD1,NA,TRBJ1-2,CASSRRDSDYGYTF,TGTGCCAGCAGTCGCCGGGACAGTGACTATGGCTACACCTTC
TRBV27,TRBD2,NA,TRBJ2-2,CASSPPGRVESGELFF,TGTGCCAGCAGTCCCCCTGGGAGGGTCGAGAGCGGGGAGCTGTTTTTT
TRBV5-1,TRBD2,NA,TRBJ2-1,CASSRGLAESNEQFF,TGCGCCAGCAGCAGAGGACTAGCGGAAAGCAATGAGCAGTTCTTC
TRBV10-1,NA,NA,TRBJ2-3,CASSGAEGGTQYF,TGCGCCAGCAGCGGCGCAGAGGGTGGTACGCAGTATTTT
TRBV7-2,TRBD1,few,TRBJ1-1,CASSLALWRTGKNTEAFF,TGTGCCAGCAGCTTAGCGCTTTGGAGGACAGGGAAGAACACTGAAGCTTTCTTT
TRBV2,TRBD2,medium-sized,TRBJ2-1,CASSSLAETNEQFF,TGTGCCAGCAGTTCACTAGCGGAAACCAATGAGCAGTTCTTC
TRBV5-1,NA,NA,TRBJ2-5,CASSPGSRETQYF,TGCGCCAGCAGCCCCGGGTCTAGAGAGACCCAGTACTTC
TRBV10-3,TRBD2,NA,TRBJ2-7,CAISGSAGGNEQYF,TGTGCCATCAGTGGGTCAGCGGGAGGGAACGAGCAGTACTTC
TRBV6-1,NA,few,TRBJ2-3,CASSEGGGGATDTQYF,TGTGCCAGCAGTGAAGGAGGTGGGGGGGCCACAGATACGCAGTATTTT
TRBV28,TRBD2,NA,TRBJ2-7,CASRAGTSASYEQYF,TGTGCCAGCAGGGCCGGGACTAGCGCTTCCTACGAGCAGTACTTC
TRBV2,NA,NA,TRBJ2-7,CASRTDSYEQYF,TGTGCCAGCCGGACTGATTCCTACGAGCAGTACTTC
TRBV2,NA,NA,TRBJ1-1,CASNPQANTEAFF,TGTGCCAGCAATCCGCAGGCGAACACTGAAGCTTTCTTT
TRBV19,NA,NA,TRBJ2-7,CASSGRVYEQYF,TGTGCCAGTAGCGGCAGGGTCTACGAGCAGTACTTC
TRBV7-9,NA,NA,TRBJ1-1,CASSQFEGHTEAFF,TGTGCCAGCAGCCAGTTCGAGGGTCACACTGAAGCTTTCTTT
TRBV24-1,TRBD1,once,TRBJ2-5,CATSDLTGGRETQYF,TGTGCCACCAGTGATTTAACAGGGGGCAGGGAGACCCAGTACTTC
TRBV28,NA,NA,TRBJ1-6,CASSLNGGLHF,TGTGCCAGCAGTTTAAACGGGGGACTCCACTTT
TRBV9,TRBD1,NA,TRBJ1-1,CASSAQGQGNTEAFF,TGTGCCAGCAGCGCCCAAGGACAGGGAAACACTGAAGCTTTCTTT
TRBV2,TRBD1,NA,TRBJ1-1,CASSHDRGRTEAFF,TGTGCCAGCAGCCACGACAGGGGGAGAACTGAAGCTTTCTTT
TRBV2,TRBD1,once,TRBJ1-3,CASSRDSGNTIYF,TGTGCCAGCAGTAGGGACAGTGGAAACACCATATATTTT
TRBV3-1/TRBV3-2,NA,NA,TRBJ2-1,CASSRGHYYNEQFF,TGTGCCAGCAGCCGTGGACATTACTACAATGAGCAGTTCTTC
TRBV29-1,TRBD1,NA,TRBJ2-5,CSVSRGRGETQYF,TGCAGCGTTAGCAGGGGGCGAGGGGAGACCCAGTACTTC
TRBV7-3,NA,once,TRBJ2-6,CASRDTGSGANVLTF,TGTGCCAGCAGGGATACAGGGTCTGGGGCCAACGTCCTGACTTTC
TRBV5-1,TRBD1,NA,TRBJ1-1,CASSLGQGANTEAFF,TGCGCCAGCAGCTTGGGGCAGGGGGCCAACACTGAAGCTTTCTTT
TRBV5-1,TRBD1,NA,TRBJ2-2,CASSLETGMAGELFF,TGCGCCAGCAGCTTGGAGACAGGGATGGCCGGGGAGCTGTTTTTT
TRBV30,TRBD1,NA,TRBJ1-2,CATTGSLNYGYTF,TGTGCAACGACAGGGAGTCTGAACTATGGCTACACCTTC
TRBV6-5,TRBD2,NA,TRBJ2-1,CASSLLAGGPNEQFF,TGTGCCAGCAGCCTCCTAGCGGGAGGGCCCAATGAGCAGTTCTTC
TRBV5-1,NA,NA,TRBJ1-2,CASSLSRTNYGYTF,TGCGCCAGCAGCTTGAGCCGAACTAACTATGGCTACACCTTC
TRBV2,NA,NA,TRBJ1-1,CASSEARGGTEAFF,TGTGCCAGCAGTGAAGCACGGGGGGGGACTGAAGCTTTCTTT
TRBV5-1,NA,NA,TRBJ2-1,CASSLQVRGIDNEQFF,TGCGCCAGCAGCTTGCAAGTCAGGGGTATCGACAATGAGCAGTTCTTC
TRBV10-3,TRBD1,NA,TRBJ1-6,CAISTGGSYNSPLHF,TGTGCCATCAGTACAGGGGGCTCCTATAATTCACCCCTCCACTTT
TRBV29-1,TRBD1,NA,TRBJ2-3,CSVEGWTGEGDTQYF,TGCAGCGTTGAAGGCTGGACAGGGGAGGGAGATACGCAGTATTTT
TRBV3-1/TRBV3-2,NA,NA,TRBJ2-6,CASVLGSGANVLTF,TGTGCCAGCGTTCTCGGCTCTGGGGCCAACGTCCTGACTTTC
TRBV27,NA,NA,TRBJ2-1,CASSLADYNEQFF,TGTGCCAGCAGTTTAGCAGATTACAATGAGCAGTTCTTC
TRBV10-3,TRBD2,once,TRBJ2-1,CAIKGGSGNEQFF,TGTGCCATCAAAGGCGGGAGCGGCAATGAGCAGTTCTTC
TRBV12-3/TRBV12-4,NA,NA,TRBJ2-2,CASSAGGTGELFF,TGTGCCAGCAGTGCCGGGGGCACCGGGGAGCTGTTTTTT
TRBV7-9,NA,NA,TRBJ2-1,CASSSARMSGLSYNEQFF,TGTGCCAGCAGCTCAGCCCGTATGAGCGGGCTCTCCTACAATGAGCAGTTCTTC
TRBV18,NA,NA,TRBJ1-5,CASSSPGLGGHQPQHF,TGTGCCAGCTCATCGCCGGGACTCGGGGGGCATCAGCCCCAGCATTTT
TRBV7-9,TRBD1,NA,TRBJ2-7,CASSFRTGDGPYEQYF,TGTGCCAGCAGCTTCCGGACAGGGGATGGCCCCTACGAGCAGTACTTC
TRBV6-2/TRBV6-3,TRBD1,NA,TRBJ1-6,CASSGQEVYNSPLHF,TGTGCCAGCAGTGGACAGGAAGTTTATAATTCACCCCTCCACTTT
TRBV19,NA,NA,TRBJ1-5,CASSTLGDQPQHF,TGTGCCAGTAGTACCCTCGGGGATCAGCCCCAGCATTTT
TRBV6-6,TRBD1,NA,TRBJ1-2,CASSLGTGGGYTF,TGTGCCAGCAGTCTGGGGACAGGAGGTGGCTACACCTTC
TRBV7-2,TRBD2,NA,TRBJ2-1,CASSPRTSGINNEQFF,TGTGCCAGCAGCCCGAGGACTAGCGGGATCAACAATGAGCAGTTCTTC
TRBV19,TRBD1,NA,TRBJ1-6,CASSIQGGEYSPLHF,TGTGCCAGTAGTATACAAGGGGGCGAGTATTCACCCCTCCACTTT
TRBV19,TRBD1,NA,TRBJ1-3,CASSTGTGVYSGNTIYF,TGTGCCAGTAGTACCGGGACAGGGGTTTACTCTGGAAACACCATATATTTT